This TCR beta chain was captured in a study of blood T cell repertoires in COVID-19. Produced via immunoSEQ multiplex PCR; TCRdb's table is partial and in-frame only. Of approximately 190,000 clones listed, around 83% are singletons. V was trimmed by 6 bases and J by 11 bases, leaving 14 bases between them. The CDR3 totals 12 residues. Germline-derived CDR1 and CDR2 are SNHLY and FYNNEI. The sample comprised peripheral blood. The genes are TRBV2 and TRBJ1-5; no clear D gene. The TCR sequence derives from a middle-aged woman with acute or convalescent COVID-19. In DNA, the CDR3 is TGTGCCAGCAGCTCCAACACCCCAGCCCAGCATTTT. Residues: CASSSNTPAQHF.